This T cell receptor (beta chain) was sequenced during a study of blood T cell repertoires in COVID-19. About the study: Donors in the United States, Italy and Spain gave samples during acute or convalescent COVID-19. Nucleic acid was either cDNA or gDNA, and it came from T cells, B-cell-depleted T cells, or PBMCs.

Per the original methods: Cell counts per sample came from amplifying reference gene primers. This table comes from immunoSEQ multiplex PCR, and its TCRdb copy is limited to in-frame clones, with some not included. The DNA gave D and trimming, while V, J and clone size come from that table. The data show around 370,000 clones, 88% seen once. Enrollment of patients from Seattle took place during active infection, with longitudinal follow-up. The germline V gene has CDR1 SGHNT and CDR2 YENEEA. The V gene lost 5 bases and the J gene lost 1 base, with 8 bases spanning the gap. This CDR3 has 13 amino acids.

The source is a woman in her seventies with COVID-19, enrolled during active disease. Material: peripheral blood. The chain joins TRBV11-3 to TRBJ1-1; D remains unclear. The CDR3 nucleotides read TGTGCCAGCAGCCTCGGGAAGAACACTGAAGCTTTCTTT. Its translation is CASSLGKNTEAFF. Together with reference TRBV11-3 and TRBJ1-1, the CDR3 gives the full variable domain: EAGVVQSPRYKIIEKKQPVAFWCNPISGHNTLYWYLQNLGQGPELLIRYENEEAVDDSQLPKDRFSAERLKGVDSTLKIQPAELGDSAVYLCASSLGKNTEAFFGQGTRLTVV.